One and the same sample provided the 14 T cell receptor beta chains below, sequenced in a study of blood T cell repertoires in COVID-19. The data were produced by immunoSEQ multiplex PCR, yet TCRdb's version contains in-frame clones alone and is incomplete. This table holds some 220,000 clones, approximately 78% found once. Sequencing used peripheral blood. These receptors all come from a woman between 65 and 79 years old with COVID-19, enrolled during active disease.

The chain carries TRBV5-4 and TRBJ2-2; 11 bases align to TRBD1. CDR1 is SGHNT and CDR2 is YYREEE in the germline V gene (reference sequence). V was clipped by 2 bases and J by 6 bases; unmatched bases: 9. The CDR3 totals 17 residues. The CDR3 here is CASSFKRPGQGAGELFF. CDR3 DNA sequence: TGTGCCAGCAGCTTTAAACGCCCGGGACAGGGGGCCGGGGAGCTGTTTTTT.

This clone came up once. V and J are TRBV29-1 and TRBJ1-1; no definite D call. Germline loops: CDR1 SQVTM, CDR2 ANQGSEA. The V and J ends lost 0 bases and 7 bases respectively, with 6 bases between them. This CDR3 has 11 residues. The CDR3 sequence is CSVEDPGEAFF. CDR3 bases: TGCAGCGTTGAAGATCCGGGTGAAGCTTTCTTT.

The CDR3 DNA reads TGTGCCTGGAGGTCCGTCGGAGGCAATCAGCCCCAGCATTTT. This translates into CAWRSVGGNQPQHF. The chain joins TRBV30 to TRBJ1-5; D not resolved. Germline loops: CDR1 GTSNPN, CDR2 SVGIG (reference sequence). CDR3 length: 14 amino acids. V was trimmed by 3 bases and J by 2 bases, leaving 11 bases between them. Combining the CDR3 with reference TRBV30 and TRBJ1-5 gives the whole variable domain SQTIHQWPATLVQPVGSPLSLECTVEGTSNPNLYWYRQAAGRGLQLLFYSVGIGQISSEVPQNLSASRPQDRQFILSSKKLLLSDSGFYLCAWRSVGGNQPQHFGDGTRLSIL.

The chain employs TRBV5-1 and TRBJ2-3; D is possibly TRBD2 (5 bases). The CDR3 has 15 residues. V lost 6 bases to trimming and J lost 3 bases, with 17 bases between them. Germline loops: CDR1 SGHRS, CDR2 YFSETQ. CDR3 nucleotide sequence: TGCGCCAGCACTCGAAGGACTCCCCCGACAGATACGCAGTATTTT. The encoded protein is CASTRRTPPTDTQYF.

This CDR3 is CASSPQRDSSGNTIYF. The CDR3 nucleotides are TGTGCCAGCTCACCACAGAGGGACAGCTCTGGAAACACCATATATTTT. The rearrangement uses TRBV18 and TRBJ1-3, with 7 bases aligning to TRBD1. The CDR3 contains 16 residues. Germline loops: CDR1 KGHSH, CDR2 LQKENI. V gave up 1 base and J gave up 0 bases; unmatched junction bases: 3.

The V gene is TRBV15, the J gene TRBJ2-7; TRBD2 agrees at 10 bases. The CDR3 sequence is 14 residues long. CDR1 LNHNV and CDR2 YYDKDF come from the germline V gene (reference sequence). With V trimmed by 4 bases and J by 6 bases, 6 bases remained unmatched. CDR3 residues: CATSIAGGDFEQYF. CDR3 coding DNA: TGTGCCACCAGCATAGCGGGAGGAGACTTCGAGCAGTACTTC.

The genes are TRBV6-2 or TRBV6-3 and TRBJ1-1, with D tentatively TRBD1 (6 bases). Germline-derived CDR1 and CDR2 are MNHEY and SVGEGT. The CDR3 is 14 residues long. The V and J ends lost 4 bases and 2 bases respectively, with 11 bases between them. CDR3 bases: TGTGCCAGCAGTTCAGGGGCTTTCAACACTGAAGCTTTCTTT. Translated, it gives CASSSGAFNTEAFF.

The J gene is TRBJ1-4, the V gene TRBV13; no definite D call. Trimming left V 3 bases short and J 8 bases short, with 10 bases between. Germline-derived CDR1 and CDR2 are PRHDT and FYEKMQ (reference sequence). This CDR3 region has 13 residues. The CDR3 is CASSLNAAEKLFF. The CDR3 DNA is TGTGCCAGCAGCTTGAATGCGGCGGAAAAACTGTTTTTT.

V usage is TRBV3-1 (or the pseudogene TRBV3-2) and J usage is TRBJ1-1, with D possibly matching TRBD1 (5 bases). V was clipped by 4 bases and J by 5 bases, with 11 bases between them. There are 13 residues in the CDR3. CDR1 and CDR2 (germline): LGHDT, YNNKEL (reference sequence). The CDR3 nucleotides read TGTGCCAGCAGCCGGGGGGATGGAACTGAAGCTTTCTTT. This gives the protein CASSRGDGTEAFF.

The chain uses TRBV28 and TRBJ1-5; a weak D match, TRBD1 (5 bases). CDR3 length: 17 amino acids. V lost 1 base to trimming and J lost 9 bases, with 22 bases between them. Per the germline V gene, CDR1 is MDHEN and CDR2 is SYDVKM. The CDR3 nucleotides are TGTGCCAGCAGTTTATATTCAGCCTCGACAGTGCCCGGGCCCCAGCATTTT. It codes for CASSLYSASTVPGPQHF.

This chain connects TRBV14 to TRBJ2-3; D not resolved. Trimming left V 2 bases short and J 0 bases short, with 18 bases between. Germline CDR1 is SGHDN and CDR2 is FVKESK. CDR3 length: 18 residues. CDR3 protein: CASSQRLGRQTSTDTQYF. Written as DNA, the CDR3 is TGTGCCAGCAGCCAAAGATTGGGCCGGCAAACTAGCACAGATACGCAGTATTTT.

This clone was counted a few times. This chain uses TRBV28 with TRBJ1-6; 7 nucleotides match TRBD1. Germline V gives CDR1 MDHEN, CDR2 SYDVKM. The CDR3 runs to 17 residues. The J segment lost 10 bases and the V segment lost 7 bases, leaving 19 bases of the junction unmatched. The CDR3 DNA follows: TGTGCCAGCAACCGGGGCACCAGGGGGTATGAAGTCTCACCCCTCCACTTT. Protein: CASNRGTRGYEVSPLHF.

The table lists this clone with a few counts. This same CDR3 is encoded by further DNA sequences in the sample. The genes are TRBV3-1 (or the pseudogene TRBV3-2) and TRBJ1-1; 7 bases are a match to TRBD1. The CDR3 runs to 14 residues. Germline trimming cut 4 bases from V and 1 base from J; bases unmatched to any gene: 3. Germline lookup yields CDR1 LGHDT and CDR2 YNNKEL (reference sequence). The CDR3 here is CASSLRQGNTEAFF. Written as DNA, the CDR3 is TGTGCCAGCAGCCTCAGACAGGGGAACACTGAAGCTTTCTTT.

This clone was recorded a few times. This chain joins TRBV9 and TRBJ1-4; D remains ambiguous. CDR1 and CDR2 (germline): SGDLS, YYNGEE. Trimming stripped 7 bases from V and 6 bases from J, with 10 bases between. The CDR3 runs 12 residues. CDR3 loop: CASAGADEKLFF. CDR3 sequence (DNA): TGTGCCAGCGCTGGAGCGGATGAAAAACTGTTTTTT.